A single TCR beta chain is shown here with its context. Its recognized antigen is unknown. Qualities for individual bases were not recorded, and no much larger clone is one base off. Other DNA sequences in the sample encode the same CDR3. TCRbeta CDR3 regions were sequenced with the immunoSEQ Assay. After extraction, genomic DNA underwent amplification by bias-controlled multiplex PCR, followed by high-throughput sequencing. Concerning the study's data processing: To quantify the absolute abundance of each unique TCRbeta CDR3 region, sequences were collapsed and filtered. Usable DNA was measured by amplifying reference genes present in all nucleated cells, and TCRbeta template counts were normalized to that usable DNA to estimate T cell fraction. Repertoire TCRs were annotated as SARS-CoV-2-specific when V gene, CDR3 amino acid sequence and J gene were exactly matched to a known reactive TCR set. The reference SARS-CoV-2 TCR set was derived from MIRA and filtered for enrichment in COVID-19-positive ImmuneCODE repertoires, a step that removed public or cross-reactive TCRs. Using the MIRA antigens, annotated TCRs were further analysed by specific ORF or by position within an ORF. Depth was the summed frequency of annotated unique rearrangements, while breadth was defined as annotated unique rearrangements over total unique productive rearrangements. TCR breadth was compared between groups using two-sided Wilcoxon rank-sum tests. TCRdb carries this immuneACCESS record with in-frame sequences only. Its versions omit some clonotypes, under half of them owing to an unresolved V gene in the studies checked, with the rest unexplained. V and J calls and clone size are as listed in that table; D and trimming were resolved from the DNA. Across this sample there are about 350,000 clones, with approximately 84% seen only once. The top ten hold roughly 3.5% of the sample.

The data stem from a study of Ad26.COV2.S vaccination and SARS-CoV-2 variants (dated by TCRdb to the early 2020s). Background for the entire study: Vaccine-arm donors came from COV1001, a multicentre, randomized, double-blind, placebo-controlled phase I-IIa trial of Ad26.COV2.S in healthy adults. Dosing of Ad26.COV2.S was intramuscular, at either 5x10^10 or 1x10^11 viral particles, delivered as one shot or as two shots spaced 56 days apart. TCRbeta repertoire sequencing served as the tool for gauging how specific and how broad the SARS-CoV-2-reactive T cell receptors were following Ad26.COV2.S vaccination. The TCR-sequenced set comprised roughly 30 samples: around 20 Ad26.COV2.S vaccine recipients, 5 placebo recipients and 8 SARS-CoV-2 convalescent individuals. Trial participants were randomized into five groups of five, in which low-dose or high-dose Ad26.COV2.S was given once or twice, or placebo was given on both occasions. Throughout the experiments and outcome assessment, investigators stayed blinded to trial group allocation.

The treatment or condition label, as the study defines it: roughly 19 received Ad26.COV2.S at low or high dose, single or two shots; about 5 received placebo; per-sample allocation not given. Repertoires of vaccine and placebo recipients were sequenced from samples collected on day 63 after the first injection. In Cohort 1b, about 27 adults aged 18-55 years were enrolled at a single site in Boston, USA, between 29 July and 7 August 2020. Ad26.COV2.S was a replication-incompetent adenovirus type 26 vector that expressed a prefusion-stabilized SARS-CoV-2 spike protein derived from the original Wuhan strain. The investigation overall reported the following: The study was not powered for comparison of responses between vaccine doses or regimens. The authors noted that the TCR breadth and depth analyses may have underestimated total T cell responses. After vaccination, substantial breadth of spike-specific CD8+ and CD4+ T cell responses was reported. Ad26.COV2.S recipients had higher spike-specific TCR breadth than placebo recipients (P = 0.0014). Vaccine and placebo recipients had comparable non-spike TCR breadth, which fits with the vaccine containing only spike.

The TCR sequence derives from a person aged 18-65 years who received the Ad26.COV2.S COVID-19 vaccine or a placebo. Sequenced here: peripheral blood, sampled in a trial of Ad26.COV2.S vaccine versus placebo.

In nucleotides, the sequence is TGTGCCAGCAGTTTTAGGGAGACCCAGTACTTC. Its amino acids are CASSFRETQYF. The chain is assembled from TRBV27 and TRBJ2-5; no D gene is confidently identified. The germline V gene (reference sequence) yields MNHEY for CDR1 and SMNVEV for CDR2. The CDR3 covers 11 residues, taking in both the cysteine and the phenylalanine. The only DNA kept is the CDR3, 33 bases in frame from the first base. V drops 3 bases and J drops 5 bases, leaving 4 bases in between.